This entry lists 11 T cell receptor beta chains sequenced from one sample in a study of T cells in Graves' hyperthyroidism and ophthalmopathy. The TCR beta CDR3 regions underwent amplification using RNA transcripts as the source. A set of HTBI primers served as the primers for a first-round RT-PCR of the TCR CDR3. TCRdb independently ran MiXCR on the multiplex PCR reads; one entry per CDR3 protein. The table lists 300,000 to 500,000 distinct CDR3 sequences, more than 13% of them singletons. The sample consisted of blood. Every receptor here comes from a woman under 40 with Graves' hyperthyroidism.

This clonotype showed up many times. The CDR3 nucleotides read TGTGCCAGCAGGCGAGCGGAACCGGGGGCCAATGAGCAGTTCTTC. Translating it yields CASRRAEPGANEQFF. J is TRBJ2-1 and V is TRBV12-3 or TRBV12-4; either TRBD1 or TRBD2 may fit D (6 bases each). V was trimmed by 6 bases and J by 6 bases, leaving 18 bases between them. CDR3 size: 15 residues.

The chain combines TRBV6-4 with TRBJ2-1; D remains ambiguous. Trimming shortened V by 6 bases and J by 4 bases, and 22 bases separated the two germline ends. This CDR3 is 17 amino acids long. CDR1 is MRHNA and CDR2 is SNTAGT in the germline V gene. The CDR3 region is CASSEMAAGGPYNEQFF. Here the CDR3 DNA reads TGTGCCAGCAGCGAGATGGCGGCCGGTGGGCCATACAATGAGCAGTTCTTC.

V is TRBV6-6 and J is TRBJ2-3, with D hard to call. CDR1 is MNHNY and CDR2 is SVGAGI in the germline V gene (reference sequence). Trimming cost V 2 bases and J 0 bases, with 6 bases left between them. CDR3 length: 14 residues. The CDR3 loop is CASSYLYSTDTQYF. The DNA of the CDR3 is TGTGCCAGCAGTTACCTCTATAGCACAGATACGCAGTATTTT.

The V and J genes are TRBV18 and TRBJ1-4; D not certain. The V end lost 3 bases, the J end lost 7 bases, and 18 bases lay between the germline ends. CDR1 is KGHSH and CDR2 is LQKENI in the germline V gene. There are 16 residues in the CDR3. In DNA form, the CDR3 reads TGTGCCAGCTCACCGGTGAGTGAGACGCGGAGTGAAAAACTGTTTTTT. Translation: CASSPVSETRSEKLFF.

The chain uses TRBV5-4 and TRBJ2-3; no firm D call. Trimming left V 4 bases short and J 0 bases short, with 12 bases between. Germline V gene data show CDR1 as SGHNT and CDR2 as YYREEE (reference sequence). CDR3 size: 15 residues. CDR3 DNA sequence: TGTGCCAGCAGCGAACAATGGGGAAGCACAGATACGCAGTATTTT. Protein product: CASSEQWGSTDTQYF.

As for this clonotype: This could be a read error, since a much larger clone is one nucleotide away. The J gene is TRBJ2-2, the V gene TRBV18; the D gene is possibly TRBD2 (5 bases). CDR1 is KGHSH and CDR2 is LQKENI in the germline V gene. CDR3 size: 17 residues. In nucleotides, the CDR3 is TGTGCCAGCCCACCTTACCTCACTAGACAGAACACCGGGGAGCTGTTTTTT. It encodes CASPPYLTRQNTGELFF.

This clonotype has just a few counts. V usage is TRBV5-1 and J usage is TRBJ2-7, with D uncertain. This CDR3 has 14 amino acids. Trimming cost V 0 bases and J 5 bases, with 12 bases left between them. The germline V gene encodes CDR1 SGHRS and CDR2 YFSETQ. Here the CDR3 reads CASSLGIGSHEQYF. The CDR3 bases are TGCGCCAGCAGCTTGGGTATAGGGTCTCACGAGCAGTACTTC.

The CDR3, as DNA: TGTGCCAGCTCACCGTTAGACGCGGTCGGCTACACCTTC. Amino acids: CASSPLDAVGYTF. V and J are TRBV18 and TRBJ1-2; D is undetermined. CDR1 and CDR2 (germline): KGHSH, LQKENI. V was trimmed by 3 bases and J by 8 bases, leaving 13 bases between them. The CDR3 consists of 13 residues.

The genes are TRBV10-1 and TRBJ2-3; 12 bases map to TRBD2. Trimming took 6 bases from V and 2 from J; bases not matched to a gene: 12. Germline assignment: CDR1 WNHNN and CDR2 SYGVQD (reference sequence). The CDR3 totals 18 residues. CDR3: CASSRGTSGPVYTDTQYF. The CDR3 DNA sequence: TGCGCCAGCAGCCGAGGGACTAGCGGGCCGGTGTACACAGATACGCAGTATTTT.

This clonotype was detected ten times or more. The J gene is TRBJ2-7, the V gene TRBV11-1; maybe TRBD1 (5 bases). The CDR3 consists of 13 residues. V dropped 2 bases and J dropped 6 bases, with 11 bases sitting between them. Germline V gene data show CDR1 as SGHAT and CDR2 as FQDESV (reference sequence). DNA for the CDR3: TGTGCCAGCAGCTTACCAGGGAAGGCCGAGCAGTACTTC. Translation: CASSLPGKAEQYF.

This clonotype was recorded many times. This chain connects TRBV20-1 to TRBJ1-6; tentative D call: TRBD1 (5 bases). This CDR3 contains 14 residues. V lost 3 bases and J lost 6, with 12 bases in between. CDR1 and CDR2 (germline): DFQATT, SNEGSKA (reference sequence). CDR3 bases: TGCAGTGCTAGGGATAACAGGCTTAATTCACCCCTCCACTTT. It specifies CSARDNRLNSPLHF.